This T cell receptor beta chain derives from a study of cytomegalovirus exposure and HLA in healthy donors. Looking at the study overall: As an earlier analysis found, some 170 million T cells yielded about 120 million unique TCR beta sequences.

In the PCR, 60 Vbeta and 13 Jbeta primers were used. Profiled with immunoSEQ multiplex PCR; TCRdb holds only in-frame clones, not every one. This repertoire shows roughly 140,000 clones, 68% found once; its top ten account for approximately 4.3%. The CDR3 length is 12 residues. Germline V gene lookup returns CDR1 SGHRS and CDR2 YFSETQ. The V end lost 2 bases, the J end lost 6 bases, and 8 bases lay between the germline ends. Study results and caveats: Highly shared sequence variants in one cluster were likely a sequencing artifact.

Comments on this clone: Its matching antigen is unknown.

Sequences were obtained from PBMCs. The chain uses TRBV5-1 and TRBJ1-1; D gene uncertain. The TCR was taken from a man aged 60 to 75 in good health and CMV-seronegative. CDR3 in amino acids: CASSLSNSEAFF. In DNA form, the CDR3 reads TGCGCCAGCAGCTTAAGTAACTCTGAAGCTTTCTTT.